The present TCR beta chain was sequenced within a study of cytomegalovirus exposure and HLA in healthy donors (dated by TCRdb to the late 2010s). For context, the study as a whole: An earlier analysis of several hundred of the donors reported 250 to 300 Gb of sequence data and more than 90 million unique TCR beta sequences from approximately 180 million T cells. A later genetic analysis used genome-wide SNP genotypes for about three fifths of the 666 donors, treating that subset as a discovery cohort. The genetic ancestry cluster associated with self-reported Caucasian donors included 70% to 85% of the roughly 400 genotyped donors. Every discovery cohort repertoire had been produced on one sequencing platform. On average, roughly 250,000 unique TCR beta nucleotide sequences were sequenced per donor among a few hundred genotyped donors of the cohort, with 15% to 20% of those sequences being non-productive. Roughly 300 gigabases of sequencing data and roughly 81 million unique TCR sequences made up an early release that covered 500 to 650 HLA-typed donors. In the later analysis, no new phenotypic data were used to find candidate immune exposures; instead, reliance was placed on TCR beta sequences and their occurrence across donors. The study combined high-throughput TCR immunosequencing, statistical association of individual TCRs with disease status, and machine learning to predict cytomegalovirus infection status. HLA typing included class I and class II loci at four-digit resolution. The T cell repertoires of 700 or so subjects were profiled by immunosequencing and related to cytomegalovirus serostatus. The study aimed to test whether cataloging public T cell receptors could reveal signatures of past pathogen exposure. Roughly five DR-DQ haplotypes were treated as single units for association and clustering because of strong linkage in the cohort. A later analysis re-examined previously published TCR beta repertoires from 600 to 700 donors and added high-resolution HLA genotyping to investigate patterns of TCR occurrence. Donor age, sex, ethnicity and CMV serostatus were collected together with the repertoire data. Typing coverage varied by locus: about 620-630 donors for A, B, C, DRB1 and DQB1; approximately 560 for DQA1; about 570 for DPA1; around 450 for DPB1. In addition to the first cohort of 666 subjects, a separate validation cohort of approximately 120 different subjects was used. An earlier analysis of some 600 of the donors applied high-throughput TCR beta sequencing to assess whether each TCR beta V gene segment acted as functional or pseudogenic. Overall study outcomes, separate from this receptor: Several of the top co-occurrence clusters appeared to be linked to parvovirus B19, influenza, CMV and Epstein-Barr virus, according to a later analysis. Linkage disequilibrium might explain the correlated functional status among segregating V segments, but an unknown experimental factor could not be excluded. Compared with the 666-donor mean, donors in an Asian-associated ancestry cluster had fewer N-insertions in productive TCRs, according to a later genetic analysis. A cluster of highly shared sequence variants was judged likely to be a technical artifact of the sequencing pipeline. In a later analysis, HLA-associated TCR beta chains showed more clonal expansion and lower generation probabilities than non-associated chains that were equally common. When HLA alleles, especially DR and DQ, strongly co-occurred, attributing TCR associations to individual alleles was difficult. In an earlier analysis of fewer than 700 of the donors, most TCR beta V segments appeared in productive rearrangements about 87% or about 30% of the time, broadly matching IMGT annotations. A total of 150 or so TCR beta chains were listed by the study as associated with cytomegalovirus. Because counts were too low, seventeen rarely observed V segments, including chromosome 9 orphons, were excluded from the earlier analysis of roughly 580 of the donors. The classifier was reported to diagnose cytomegalovirus status with high specificity and sensitivity in both the original and validation cohorts. A further reported finding was that TCR beta sequences accurately predicted the HLA-A and HLA-B alleles for most subjects in the first cohort. An association between a missense DCLRE1C variant and V-gene and J-gene trimming of TCR beta chains was found in a later genetic analysis and replicated in an independent cohort. In a later analysis, TCR association rates were found to vary across HLA loci, with the most associated TCRs seen for DRB1 alleles and the fewest for HLA-C alleles. CMV serostatus was the only immune exposure information available for the cohort. The presence/absence analyses assumed that sequencing depth was roughly uniform across donors, and that assumption may not be true. While some public TCRs were present in many individuals, most TCR sequences turned up only very rarely across donors. Three of the identified cytomegalovirus-associated TCR beta chains were confirmed in vitro to be specific for cytomegalovirus antigens. It was suggested by the authors that the approach could potentially be generalized to other disease states and immunological phenotypes. In this cohort, only TCR beta chains were sequenced, and detectable features were limited by the absence of alpha or paired-chain data. Because the 87-base-pair reads could not distinguish some IMGT-functional V segments, including TRBV6-2 and TRBV6-3, those segments were excluded. Most CMV-associated TCR beta chains appeared to be HLA-restricted in a later analysis, and the HLA associations seemed to be driven largely by CMV exposure. Because HLA typing was missing for some donors at each locus, association tests included only the typed subset. At a false discovery rate of 0.05, a later analysis linked some 18,000 TCR beta sequences to specific HLA alleles.

CDR1 and CDR2, per the germline V gene (reference sequence), are LNHNV and YYDKDF. The CDR3 runs 15 residues from the cysteine to the phenylalanine. Solely the CDR3 DNA is kept, with 45 bases framed from the first base. The germline V and J ends show losses of 0 bases and 1 base respectively, and no gene match explains 3 bases of the junction. In total, about 650 healthy bone marrow donors made up the cohort. At the time of sampling, all cohort members were nominally healthy, though unrecorded immune exposures were likely present. The donor was CMV seropositive and belonged to the group of 250 to 300 seropositive cohort members. Every donor gave a peripheral blood sample, and the peripheral blood mononuclear cells from that sample were used for TCR beta sequencing. Genomic DNA extraction from the blood cell samples was performed with the Qiagen DNeasy Blood Extraction Kit. Remarks on this clone: Its cognate antigen has yet to be identified. No base quality information exists; no much larger clone differs at one position.

To prepare the library, the immunoSEQ multiplex PCR assay was applied. For the multiplex PCR, a mixture combining 60 forward primers for TCR Vbeta segments and 13 reverse primers for TCR Jbeta segments was used. The CDR3 region of rearranged TCR beta genes was amplified from genomic DNA with a multiplex PCR assay. On the Illumina HiSeq System, the amplified TCR beta libraries were sequenced as 87-base-pair reads. In the authors' own workflow: A later analysis counted about 80 million unique TCR beta chains across the approximately 700 repertoires, and 10 million to 12 million of these chains were shared by at least two donors. Raw reads were error-corrected and collapsed into unique sequences by a nearest-neighbor algorithm in which closely related sequences were merged to remove PCR and sequencing errors. To assign V, D and J gene segments, CDR3 sequences were aligned to IMGT reference sequences. For a sequence to be retained, a match of at least six nucleotides to both a V gene segment and a J gene segment was required. A rearrangement counted as productive if the CDR3 had no stop codons and remained in frame with V and J, and every other rearrangement counted as non-productive. CDR3 was defined by IMGT convention, running from the second conserved V-encoded cysteine to the conserved J-encoded phenylalanine. Sequences without an unambiguous match to a single V gene segment were excluded from the earlier analysis of approximately 600 of the donors. An earlier analysis of 500 to 700 of the donors classified V segments as functional when productive rearrangements were above 56.7% and as segregating when the standard deviation between donors was above 5%. A statistical classification framework was developed to diagnose cytomegalovirus status using the catalog of TCR beta chain sequences. A later analysis assigned V and J genes by comparing TCR nucleotide sequences with IMGT/GENE-DB human TR gene sequences. A later analysis assigned CDR3 sequences and most-parsimonious VDJ recombination scenarios with the TCRdist pipeline. A later analysis defined each TCR beta chain by its CDR3 amino acid sequence plus V-gene family, and excluded reads lacking a unique V-gene family. A later analysis removed 600 or so highly shared, low-generation-probability nucleotide sequences to deal with suspected cross-contamination and a sequencing artifact. For each public chain, a later analysis derived a clonal expansion index from normalized ranks of inferred template counts within each repertoire. In a later analysis, generation probabilities were computed using a VDJ recombination model fitted to out-of-frame rearrangements, and the results were checked against IGoR. A later analysis scored TCR-TCR, TCR-HLA and TCR-CMV co-occurrence with hypergeometric tests, applying a repertoire-size bias correction to TCR pairs. A later analysis estimated false discovery rates by permuting HLA or CMV assignments 20 times. In a later analysis, co-occurring TCRs were grouped with DBSCAN, and TCRdist sequence similarity was added when clustering was performed within HLA-allele-positive subsets. Co-occurrence clustering excluded repertoires with fewer than 30,000 or more than 120,000 public chains, plus five with anomalous nucleotide sharing. The table comes from immuneACCESS by way of TCRdb, which keeps in-frame sequences with V and J called. Part of the clones is missing from these tables; in studies checked, under half for an unresolved V gene and the rest for unknown reasons. The DNA gave D and trimming, while V, J and clone size come from that table. The sample table holds more than 95,000 clones, of which less than 80% were seen once. The biggest ten clones account for 3% to 5% of the sample.

Material: PBMCs. This sequence originates from a man between 40 and 49 years old in good health and CMV-seropositive. The chain was built from TRBV15 and TRBJ2-7, with 7 bases aligning to TRBD2. Here is the DNA: TGTGCCACCAGCAGAGAAAGAGCGGGGTCCTACGAGCAGTACTTC. This sequence encodes CATSRERAGSYEQYF.